This TCR beta chain was captured by sequencing in a study of blood T cell repertoires in COVID-19. Study as a whole: Specimens from acute and convalescent COVID-19 originated in the United States, Italy and Spain.

Original methodology: Nucleated cell counts were estimated from reference gene primer amplification. Clones were sequenced by immunoSEQ multiplex PCR, and TCRdb holds only the in-frame ones, with some missing. That table gives V, J and clone size, and the DNA gave D and trimming. The sample contains approximately 200,000 clones, more than 75% of which appear only once. The CDR3 runs to 15 residues. Deletions cut 4 bases from V and 0 bases from J, with 9 bases between. Germline CDR1 LGHDT, CDR2 YNNKEL (reference sequence). Specimen: PBMCs or T cells enriched from blood (not recorded which). The TCR was taken from a woman in her twenties or thirties who had recovered from COVID-19. The V gene is TRBV3-1 (or the pseudogene TRBV3-2), the J gene TRBJ2-2; D is perhaps TRBD2 (6 bases). The CDR3 is CASSPRLANTGELFF. In DNA, the CDR3 is TGTGCCAGCAGCCCCCGACTAGCGAACACCGGGGAGCTGTTTTTT.